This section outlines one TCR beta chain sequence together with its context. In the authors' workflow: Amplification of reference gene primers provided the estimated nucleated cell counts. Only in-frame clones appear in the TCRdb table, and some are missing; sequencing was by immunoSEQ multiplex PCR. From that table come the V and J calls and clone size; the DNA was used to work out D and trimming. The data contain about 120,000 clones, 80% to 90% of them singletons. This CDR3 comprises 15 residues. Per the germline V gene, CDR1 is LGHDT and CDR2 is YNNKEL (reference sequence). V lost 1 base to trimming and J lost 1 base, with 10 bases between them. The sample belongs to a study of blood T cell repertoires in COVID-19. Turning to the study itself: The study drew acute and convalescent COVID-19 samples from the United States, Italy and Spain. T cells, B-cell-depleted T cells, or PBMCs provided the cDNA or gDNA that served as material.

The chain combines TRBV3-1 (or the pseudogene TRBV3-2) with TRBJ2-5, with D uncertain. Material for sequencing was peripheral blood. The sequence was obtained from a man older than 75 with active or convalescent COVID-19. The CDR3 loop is CASSQGLGTQETQYF. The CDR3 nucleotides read TGTGCCAGCAGCCAAGGTCTCGGTACCCAAGAGACCCAGTACTTC.